This T cell receptor beta chain was documented in a study of blood T cell repertoires in COVID-19 (dated by TCRdb to about 2020). Regarding the research as a whole: Collaborator samples came from the United States, Italy and Spain and covered acute and convalescent phases of COVID-19. The material from the prospective study consisted of cDNA or gDNA derived from T cells, B-cell-depleted T cells, or PBMCs. The dataset comprised deeply sampled blood TCRbeta repertoires from subjects exposed to, actively infected with, or recovered from COVID-19. The repertoires were released in a freely available public database meant as a resource for research on the immune response to SARS-CoV-2. The samples were drawn from the first 160 participants of the ongoing ImmuneRACE study and from over a thousand subjects provided by 6 global collaborators. The sample metadata nearly always contained a de-identified subject ID, COVID-19 status, age in years and sex. Where available, HLA class I and class II types were taken from metadata supplied by the sample provider and were not determined by assay-based typing. General conclusions and limits of the study: The quantity of clinical and demographic metadata differed by source and by participant and was supplied without curation.

Participants in the prospective study were enrolled through a virtual design, were aged roughly 18 to 95 years, and lived in approximately 25 United States geographic areas. To assign participants to cohorts, the prospective study relied on clinical history that participants themselves reported in a screening survey and a study questionnaire. ImmuneRACE Cohort 3 recovered participants were defined by two consecutive negative NP/OP PCR tests, healthcare professional clearance, or symptom resolution. Each participant in the prospective study had whole blood, serum and a nasopharyngeal or oropharyngeal swab collected by mobile phlebotomists. Participants in the prospective study had the option to provide additional blood draws and questionnaires over a roughly two-month period. Before DNA extraction, prospective study blood samples were shipped either frozen or at room temperature. The immunoSEQ Assay, a bias-controlled multiplex PCR, was used to amplify TCRbeta CDR3 regions from genomic DNA. As for how the authors treated the data: The number of nucleated cells in each sample was estimated by amplification of reference gene primers within the assay. To quantify the absolute abundance of each unique TCRbeta CDR3 rearrangement, sequence reads were collapsed and filtered. For each sample, productive Simpson clonality was calculated as the square root of Simpson's diversity index over productive rearrangements. TCRdb re-hosts the immuneACCESS table, in-frame sequences only. Its copies lack some clones; in the studies checked, an unresolved V gene accounts for under half of them, and the cause for the rest is not known. That table is the source of V, J and clone size, and D and trimming were worked out from the DNA. The sample yields 160,000 or so clones; 75% to 85% were counted once. The biggest ten clones account for roughly 3.4% of the sample.

The junction carries 4 bases between V and J, which are trimmed by 1 base and 0 bases respectively. The germline V gene encodes CDR1 SGHTA and CDR2 FQGNSA. Reading from cysteine to phenylalanine, the CDR3 counts 14 amino acids. Only CDR3 DNA is held: 42 bases, read in frame from base 1. About this clone: It lacks a known antigen. No much larger clone is present one base from it, and per-base qualities are unavailable.

The chain is assembled from TRBV7-2 and TRBJ1-3; no confident D gene assignment can be made. The specimen was PBMCs or T cells enriched from blood (not recorded which). The TCR sequence derives from a woman aged 55-69 years who had recovered from COVID-19. DNA sequence: TGTGCCAGCAGCTTAGAATACTCTGGAAACACCATATATTTT. Its translation reads: CASSLEYSGNTIYF.